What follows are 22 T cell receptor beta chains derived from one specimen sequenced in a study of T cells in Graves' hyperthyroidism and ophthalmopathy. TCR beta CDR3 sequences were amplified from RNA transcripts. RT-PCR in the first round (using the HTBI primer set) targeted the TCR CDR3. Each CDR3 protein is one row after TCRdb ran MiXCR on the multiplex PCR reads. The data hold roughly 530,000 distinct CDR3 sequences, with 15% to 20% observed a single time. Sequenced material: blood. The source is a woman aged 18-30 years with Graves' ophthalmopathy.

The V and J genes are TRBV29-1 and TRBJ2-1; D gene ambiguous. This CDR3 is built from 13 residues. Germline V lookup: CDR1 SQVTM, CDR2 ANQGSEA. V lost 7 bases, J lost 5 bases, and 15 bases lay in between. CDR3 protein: CSAEPDSDNEQFF. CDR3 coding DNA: TGCAGCGCTGAGCCCGACTCAGACAATGAGCAGTTCTTC.

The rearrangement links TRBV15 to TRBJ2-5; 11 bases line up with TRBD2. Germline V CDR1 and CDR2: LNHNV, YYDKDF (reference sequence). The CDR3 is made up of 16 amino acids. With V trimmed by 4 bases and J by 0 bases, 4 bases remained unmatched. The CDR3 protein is CATSTGTSGNQETQYF. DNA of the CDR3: TGTGCCACCAGCACCGGGACTAGCGGCAACCAAGAGACCCAGTACTTC.

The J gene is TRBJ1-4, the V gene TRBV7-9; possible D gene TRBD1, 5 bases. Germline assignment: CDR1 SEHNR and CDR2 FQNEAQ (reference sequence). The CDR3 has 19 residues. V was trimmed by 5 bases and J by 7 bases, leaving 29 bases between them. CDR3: CASSPLGGGLAGRSEKLFF. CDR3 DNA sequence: TGTGCCAGCAGCCCCCTCGGGGGTGGACTAGCGGGACGGAGTGAAAAACTGTTTTTT.

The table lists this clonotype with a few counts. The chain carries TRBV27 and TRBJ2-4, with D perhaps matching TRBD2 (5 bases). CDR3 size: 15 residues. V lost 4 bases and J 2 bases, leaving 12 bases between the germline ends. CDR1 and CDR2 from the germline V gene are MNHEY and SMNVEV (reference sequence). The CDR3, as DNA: TGTGCCAGCAGTTCCTCTGAGGGAACCAAAAACATTCAGTACTTC. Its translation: CASSSSEGTKNIQYF.

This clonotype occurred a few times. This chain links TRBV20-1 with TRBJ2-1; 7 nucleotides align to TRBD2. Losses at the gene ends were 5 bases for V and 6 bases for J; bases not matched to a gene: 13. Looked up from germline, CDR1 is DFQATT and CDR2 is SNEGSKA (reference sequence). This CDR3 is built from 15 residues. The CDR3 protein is CSAFRPSPSGNEQFF. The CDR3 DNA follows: TGCAGTGCTTTTCGCCCCTCTCCTAGCGGCAATGAGCAGTTCTTC.

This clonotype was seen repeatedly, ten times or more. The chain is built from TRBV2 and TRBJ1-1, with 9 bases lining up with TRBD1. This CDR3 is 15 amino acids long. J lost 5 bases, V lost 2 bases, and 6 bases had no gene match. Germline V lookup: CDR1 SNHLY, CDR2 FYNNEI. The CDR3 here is CASSEKRTGVTEAFF. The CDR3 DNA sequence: TGTGCCAGCAGTGAAAAAAGGACAGGGGTGACTGAAGCTTTCTTT.

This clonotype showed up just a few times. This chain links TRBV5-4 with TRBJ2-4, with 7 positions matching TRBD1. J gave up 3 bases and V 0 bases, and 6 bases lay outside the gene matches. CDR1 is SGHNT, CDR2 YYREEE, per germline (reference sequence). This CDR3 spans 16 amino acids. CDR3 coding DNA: TGTGCCAGCAGCTTGGGACAGGGCACAGTCAAAAACATTCAGTACTTC. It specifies CASSLGQGTVKNIQYF.

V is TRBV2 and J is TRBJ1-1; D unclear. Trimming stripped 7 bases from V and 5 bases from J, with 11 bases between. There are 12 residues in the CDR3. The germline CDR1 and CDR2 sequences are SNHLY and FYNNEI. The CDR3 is CASNSDRTEAFF. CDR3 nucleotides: TGTGCCAGCAATTCGGACCGGACTGAAGCTTTCTTT.

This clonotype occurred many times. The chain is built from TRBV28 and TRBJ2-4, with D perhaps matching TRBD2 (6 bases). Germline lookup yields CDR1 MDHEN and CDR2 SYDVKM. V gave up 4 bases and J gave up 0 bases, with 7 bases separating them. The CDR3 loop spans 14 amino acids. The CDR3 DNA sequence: TGTGCCAGCAGTTGGGGGGTAGCCAAAAACATTCAGTACTTC. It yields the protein CASSWGVAKNIQYF.

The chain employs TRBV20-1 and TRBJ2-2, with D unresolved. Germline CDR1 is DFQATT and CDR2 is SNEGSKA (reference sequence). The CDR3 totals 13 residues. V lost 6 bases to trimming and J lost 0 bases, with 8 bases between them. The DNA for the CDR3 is TGCAGTGCCCGACGGCCGAACACCGGGGAGCTGTTTTTT. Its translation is CSARRPNTGELFF.

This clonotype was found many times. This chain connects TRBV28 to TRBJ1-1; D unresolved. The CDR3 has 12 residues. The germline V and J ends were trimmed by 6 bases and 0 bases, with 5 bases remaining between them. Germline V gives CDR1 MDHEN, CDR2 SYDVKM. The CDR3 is CASRPVNTEAFF. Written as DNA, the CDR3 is TGTGCCAGCAGGCCAGTGAACACTGAAGCTTTCTTT.

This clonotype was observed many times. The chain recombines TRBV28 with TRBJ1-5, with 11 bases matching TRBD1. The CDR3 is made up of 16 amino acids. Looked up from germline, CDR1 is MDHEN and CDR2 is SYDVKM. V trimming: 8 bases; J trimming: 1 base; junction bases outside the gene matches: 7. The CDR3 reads CASHGQGAISNQPQHF. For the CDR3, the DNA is TGTGCCAGCCATGGACAGGGGGCAATCAGCAATCAGCCCCAGCATTTT.

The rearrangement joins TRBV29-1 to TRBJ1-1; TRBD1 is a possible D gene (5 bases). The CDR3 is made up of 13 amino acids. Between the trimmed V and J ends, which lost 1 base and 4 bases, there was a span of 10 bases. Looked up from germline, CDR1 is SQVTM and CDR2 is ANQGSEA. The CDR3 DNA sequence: TGCAGCGTTGAAGGGGGCCAAGTCACTGAAGCTTTCTTT. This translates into CSVEGGQVTEAFF.

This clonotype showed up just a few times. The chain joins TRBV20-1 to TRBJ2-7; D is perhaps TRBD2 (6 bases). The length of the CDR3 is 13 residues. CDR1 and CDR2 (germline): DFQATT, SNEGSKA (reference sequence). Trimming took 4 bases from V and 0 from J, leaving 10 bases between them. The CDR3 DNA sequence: TGCAGTGCTAAGGGACTGATCTCCTACGAGCAGTACTTC. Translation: CSAKGLISYEQYF.

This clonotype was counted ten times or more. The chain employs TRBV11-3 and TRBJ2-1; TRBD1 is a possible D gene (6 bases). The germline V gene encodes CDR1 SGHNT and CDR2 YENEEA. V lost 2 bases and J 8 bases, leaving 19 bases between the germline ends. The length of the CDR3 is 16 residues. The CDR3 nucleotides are TGTGCCAGCAGCTTATCTCGGCGAGGGGGACCGGATGAGCAGTTCTTC. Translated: CASSLSRRGGPDEQFF.

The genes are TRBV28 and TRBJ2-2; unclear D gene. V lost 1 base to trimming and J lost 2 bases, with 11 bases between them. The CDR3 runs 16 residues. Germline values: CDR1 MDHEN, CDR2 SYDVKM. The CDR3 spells CASSLFPSPNTGELFF. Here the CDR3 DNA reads TGTGCCAGCAGTTTATTCCCCAGTCCTAACACCGGGGAGCTGTTTTTT. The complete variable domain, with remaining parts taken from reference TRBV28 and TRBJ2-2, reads DVKVTQSSRYLVKRTGEKVFLECVQDMDHENMFWYRQDPGLGLRLIYFSYDVKMKEKGDIPEGYSVSREKKERFSLILESASTNQTSMYLCASSLFPSPNTGELFFGEGSRLTVL.

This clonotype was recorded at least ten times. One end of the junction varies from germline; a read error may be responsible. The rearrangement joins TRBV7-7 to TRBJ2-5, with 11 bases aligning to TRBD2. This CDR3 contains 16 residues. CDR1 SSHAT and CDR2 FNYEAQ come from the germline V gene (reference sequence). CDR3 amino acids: CASSLQTSGRGETQYF. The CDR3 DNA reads TGTGCTAGCAGCCTACAAACTAGCGGGAGAGGGGAGACCCAGTACTTC. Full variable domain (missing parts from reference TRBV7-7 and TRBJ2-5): GAGVSQSPRYKVTKRGQDVTLRCDPISSHATLYWYQQALGQGPEFLTYFNYEAQPDKSGLPSDRFSAERPEGSISTLTIQRTEQRDSAMYRCASSLQTSGRGETQYFGPGTRLLVL.

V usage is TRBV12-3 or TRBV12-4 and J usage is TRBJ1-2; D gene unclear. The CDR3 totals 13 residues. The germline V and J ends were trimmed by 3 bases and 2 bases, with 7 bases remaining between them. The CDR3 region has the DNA TGTGCCAGCAGTTTGATACGGAACTATGGCTACACCTTC. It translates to CASSLIRNYGYTF.

The CDR3 loop reads CASSSDYAGGYYEQYF. CDR3 coding DNA: TGTGCCAGCAGTTCCGACTATGCGGGAGGTTACTACGAGCAGTACTTC. The V and J genes are TRBV7-9 and TRBJ2-7; 8 bases line up with TRBD2. The CDR3 contains 16 residues. J gave up 3 bases and V 6 bases, and 13 bases lay outside the gene matches. The V gene's germline CDR1 is SEHNR and CDR2 FQNEAQ (reference sequence).

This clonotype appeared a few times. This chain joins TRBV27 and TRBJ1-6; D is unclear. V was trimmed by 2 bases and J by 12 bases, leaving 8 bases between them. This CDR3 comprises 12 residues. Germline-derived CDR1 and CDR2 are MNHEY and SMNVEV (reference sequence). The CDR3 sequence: CASSLPWQPLHF. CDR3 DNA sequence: TGTGCCAGCAGTTTACCTTGGCAACCCCTCCACTTT.

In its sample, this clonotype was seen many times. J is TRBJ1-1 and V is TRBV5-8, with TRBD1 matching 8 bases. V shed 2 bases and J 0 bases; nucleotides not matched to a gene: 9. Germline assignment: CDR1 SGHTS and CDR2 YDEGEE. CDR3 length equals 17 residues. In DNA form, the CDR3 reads TGTGCCAGCAGCTTTGGGACAGGCGGCATGATGAACACTGAAGCTTTCTTT. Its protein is CASSFGTGGMMNTEAFF.

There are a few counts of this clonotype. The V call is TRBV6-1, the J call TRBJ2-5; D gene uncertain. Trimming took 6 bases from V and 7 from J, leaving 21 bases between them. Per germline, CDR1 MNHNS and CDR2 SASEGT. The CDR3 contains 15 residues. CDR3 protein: CASSLGRATSGTQYF. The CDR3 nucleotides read TGTGCCAGCAGCCTGGGTAGGGCCACCTCGGGGACCCAGTACTTC.